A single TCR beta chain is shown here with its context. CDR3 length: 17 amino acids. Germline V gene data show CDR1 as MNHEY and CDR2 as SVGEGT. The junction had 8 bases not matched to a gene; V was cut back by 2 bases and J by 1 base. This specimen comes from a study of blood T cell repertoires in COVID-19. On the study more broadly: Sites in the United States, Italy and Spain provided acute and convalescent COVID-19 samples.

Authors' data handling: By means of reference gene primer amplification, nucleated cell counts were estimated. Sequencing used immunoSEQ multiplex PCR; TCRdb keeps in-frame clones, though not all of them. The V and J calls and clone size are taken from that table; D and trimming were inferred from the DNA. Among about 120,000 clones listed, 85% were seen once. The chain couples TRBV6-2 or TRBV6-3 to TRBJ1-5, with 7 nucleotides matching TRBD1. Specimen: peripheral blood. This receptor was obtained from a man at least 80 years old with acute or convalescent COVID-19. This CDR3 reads CASSYRRQGKSNQPQHF. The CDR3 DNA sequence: TGTGCCAGCAGTTACAGACGACAGGGTAAGAGCAATCAGCCCCAGCATTTT.